The clone carrying this TCR beta chain has a single count. The antigen is not known. This sample is part of a study of cytomegalovirus exposure and HLA in healthy donors. This PCR relied on a set of 60 Vbeta primers and 13 Jbeta primers. TCRdb's copy holds only in-frame clones and misses some; the assay was immunoSEQ multiplex PCR. The sample has about 160,000 clones, about 82% seen once. CDR1 is MNHEY, CDR2 SMNVEV, per germline (reference sequence). V was pared by 8 bases and J by 5 bases, with 9 bases of the junction left unmatched. The CDR3 extends over 14 amino acids. The study, taken as a whole, reports: Analysis was carried out at a later point, and it linked a missense DCLRE1C variant to TCR beta V- and J-gene trimming. Associated with HLA alleles at 0.05 false discovery rate in a later analysis were some 16,000 TCR beta sequences. Rates of TCR association differed by HLA locus in a later analysis, with DRB1 highest and HLA-C lowest.

The receptor's source is a female donor in good health and CMV-seronegative. The sample consisted of PBMCs. The chain joins TRBV27 to TRBJ2-4; 7 bases are shared with TRBD2. CDR3 protein: CASWAAGVENIQYF. The CDR3 coding sequence is TGTGCCAGCTGGGCGGCGGGGGTGGAAAACATTCAGTACTTC.